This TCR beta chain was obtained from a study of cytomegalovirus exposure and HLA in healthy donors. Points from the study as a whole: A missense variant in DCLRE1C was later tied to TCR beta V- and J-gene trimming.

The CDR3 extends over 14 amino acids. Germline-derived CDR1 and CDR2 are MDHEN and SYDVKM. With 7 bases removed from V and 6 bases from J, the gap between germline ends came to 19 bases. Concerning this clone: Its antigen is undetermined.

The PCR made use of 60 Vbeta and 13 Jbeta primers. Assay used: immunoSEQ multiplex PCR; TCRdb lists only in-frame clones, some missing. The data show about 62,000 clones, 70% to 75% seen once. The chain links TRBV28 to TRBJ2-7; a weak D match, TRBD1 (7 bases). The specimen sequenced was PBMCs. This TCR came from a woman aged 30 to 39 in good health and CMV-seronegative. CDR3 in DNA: TGTGCCAGCATAGGAAGGCCAGGGGGGTTCGAGCAGTACTTC. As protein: CASIGRPGGFEQYF.